These 8 T cell receptor beta chains share one sample of origin, sequenced in a study of T cell clonality in common variable immunodeficiency. Points from the study as a whole: Reportedly, TCR beta sequences from common variable immunodeficiency showed fewer deletions and N-nucleotide insertions.

TCRdb keeps only in-frame clones here, not all; method: immunoSEQ multiplex PCR. The sample contains about 3,400 clones, none of them singletons. Antigens of these TCRs are unknown. The specimen was peripheral blood mononuclear cells. Receptors were obtained from a human donor with common variable immunodeficiency.

CDR3 DNA, as far as it was read: TGCGCCAGCAGAGGCAGGGACTCCGGCTTCTACGAG. Translating gives CASRGRDSGFYE. The CDR3 in full is CASRGRDSGFYEQYF. The chain carries TRBV5-1 and TRBJ2-7; a weak D match, TRBD2 (6 bases). The sequenced fragment ends 3 residues before the CDR3 boundary, so the rest is inferred from the germline J gene. The V and J ends lost 5 bases and 3 bases respectively, with 18 bases between them. The CDR3 totals 15 residues. Germline V gene data show CDR1 as SGHRS and CDR2 as YFSETQ. Looking up the rest from reference TRBV5-1 and TRBJ2-7 gives the full variable domain: KAGVTQTPRYLIKTRGQQVTLSCSPISGHRSVSWYQQTPGQGLQFLFEYFSETQRNKGNFPGRFSGRQFSNSRSEMNVSTLELGDSALYLCASRGRDSGFYEQYFGPGTRLTVT.

This clone was recorded a few times. The DNA ends 3 residues before the CDR3 does, and the rest of the CDR3 is filled in from the germline J gene. The chain links TRBV7-9 to TRBJ2-1; D is uncertain. Trimming cost V 5 bases and J 6 bases, with 2 bases left between them. The CDR3 covers 10 residues. CDR1 is SEHNR and CDR2 is FQNEAQ in the germline V gene (reference sequence). CDR3 bases read: TGTGCCAGCAGCCGCAATGAG. Protein: CASSRNE. The complete CDR3 protein is CASSRNEQFF. Based on the CDR3 plus reference TRBV7-9 and TRBJ2-1, the full variable domain is DTGVSQNPRHKITKRGQNVTFRCDPISEHNRLYWYRQTLGQGPEFLTYFQNEAQLEKSRLLSDRFSAERPKGSFSTLEIQRTEQGDSAMYLCASSRNEQFFGPGTRLTVL.

This clone appeared a few times. The read ends 3 residues shy of where the CDR3 ends; the end is completed using the germline J gene. The V call is TRBV6-1, the J call TRBJ1-2; maybe TRBD1 (5 bases). The CDR3 is 16 amino acids. Germline V lookup: CDR1 MNHNS, CDR2 SASEGT. Trimming shortened V by 0 bases and J by 0 bases, and 11 bases separated the two germline ends. Incomplete CDR3 DNA: TGTGCCAGCAGTGAAGCGCGACAGAGAGCTAACTATGGC. It specifies CASSEARQRANYG. The whole CDR3 sequence reads CASSEARQRANYGYTF.

As regards this clone: Coverage ceases 3 residues before the CDR3 finishes, and the germline J gene fills in the end. J is TRBJ2-7 and V is TRBV7-8; 9 bases map to TRBD1. From germline, CDR1 is SGHVS and CDR2 FQNEAQ. The length of the CDR3 is 14 residues. The V and J ends lost 4 bases and 5 bases, in that order; junction bases with no gene match: 6. The part of the CDR3 DNA that was read is TGTGCCAGCAGCTCGGGACAGGGCGGGGACGAG. It yields the protein CASSSGQGGDE. The complete CDR3 reads CASSSGQGGDEQYF. The full variable domain, rest sourced from reference TRBV7-8 and TRBJ2-7, is GAGVSQSPRYKVAKRGQDVALRCDPISGHVSLFWYQQALGQGPEFLTYFQNEAQLDKSGLPSDRFFAERPEGSVSTLKIQRTQQEDSAVYLCASSSGQGGDEQYFGPGTRLTVT.

The sample holds a few counts of this clone. The read ends 3 residues before the CDR3 terminus; that terminus is restored from the germline J gene. The V and J genes are TRBV19 and TRBJ2-1; D uncertain. Trimming stripped 5 bases from V and 9 bases from J, with 14 bases between. Germline V CDR1 and CDR2: LNHDA, SQIVND (reference sequence). The CDR3 is made up of 13 amino acids. The CDR3 bases that were read are TGTGCCAGTAGTGGTCAGGCCATGGGTGAG. The encoded protein is CASSGQAMGE. The complete CDR3 protein is CASSGQAMGEQFF.

This clone was seen a few times. The read terminates 3 residues before the CDR3 end, so the remaining end is supplied by the germline J gene. The J gene is TRBJ1-3, the V gene TRBV7-6, with D perhaps matching TRBD1 (6 bases). Trimming removed 5 bases at V and 0 bases at J, with 11 bases between. CDR3 length: 15 amino acids. Germline CDR1 reads SGHVS; CDR2 reads FNYEAQ. CDR3 DNA, as far as it was read: TGTGCCAGCAGCCAGGACAGCAGCTCTGGAAACACC. Protein: CASSQDSSSGNT. The whole CDR3 sequence reads CASSQDSSSGNTIYF.

There are many counts of this clone. The read finishes 3 residues shy of the CDR3 end, and the germline J gene is used to complete it. V and J are TRBV29-1 and TRBJ2-5, with 9 bases aligning to TRBD1. Germline CDR1 and CDR2: SQVTM and ANQGSEA. V was pared by 4 bases and J by 5 bases, with 5 bases of the junction left unmatched. This CDR3 region has 13 residues. CDR3 residues: CSVGQGGRETQYF. The DNA read from the CDR3 is TGCAGCGTTGGACAGGGGGGTAGGGAGACC.

About this clone itself: The read comes to an end 3 residues before the CDR3 does, leaving the germline J gene to fill in the end. The J gene is TRBJ2-7, the V gene TRBV5-6; TRBD1 matches 10 bases. With V trimmed by 2 bases and J by 2 bases, 1 base remained unmatched. The CDR3 runs 14 residues. The germline CDR1 and CDR2 sequences are SGHDT and YYEEEE. CDR3 DNA (partial): TGTGCCAGCAGCTTCGGGACAGGGGCCTACGAG. Amino acid sequence: CASSFGTGAYE. The entire CDR3 protein is CASSFGTGAYEQYF.